These T cell receptor beta chains were read from a single sample in a study of cytomegalovirus exposure and HLA in healthy donors. The table came from immunoSEQ multiplex PCR; TCRdb's copy has only in-frame clones and leaves some out. The sample holds about 130,000 clones, 80% seen once. The sequencing input was PBMCs. These receptors were taken from a young man in good health and CMV-seronegative. Each CDR3 is given with its conserved first and last residue. The D gene is left open where the match is weak. The listing skips clone size in some rows; elsewhere it reads once, few, many or a size class.

abundance: -; v_gene: TRBV6-5; d_gene: -; j_gene: TRBJ1-5; CDR3aa: CASSYDFRHQPQHF; CDR3nt: TGTGCCAGCAGTTACGACTTTAGGCATCAGCCCCAGCATTTT
abundance: -; v_gene: TRBV11-3; d_gene: -; j_gene: TRBJ2-7; CDR3aa: CASSLTNLDSYEQYF; CDR3nt: TGTGCCAGCAGCTTGACTAACCTTGACTCCTACGAGCAGTACTTC
abundance: -; v_gene: TRBV6-6; d_gene: TRBD1; j_gene: TRBJ2-7; CDR3aa: CASSDRQGGFYEQYF; CDR3nt: TGTGCCAGCAGCGACCGACAGGGGGGTTTCTACGAGCAGTACTTC
abundance: -; v_gene: TRBV5-6; d_gene: TRBD1; j_gene: TRBJ2-7; CDR3aa: CASSLYWTGASYEQYF; CDR3nt: TGTGCCAGCAGCTTGTATTGGACAGGGGCCTCCTACGAGCAGTACTTC
abundance: -; v_gene: TRBV5-1; d_gene: -; j_gene: TRBJ1-1; CDR3aa: CASSLSRGSYDTEAFF; CDR3nt: TGCGCCAGCAGCTTGTCACGGGGATCGTACGACACTGAAGCTTTCTTT
abundance: -; v_gene: TRBV5-6; d_gene: TRBD2; j_gene: TRBJ2-7; CDR3aa: CASSSGTSGPFYEQYF; CDR3nt: TGTGCCAGCAGCTCCGGGACTAGCGGGCCGTTTTATGAGCAGTACTTC
abundance: once; v_gene: TRBV5-1; d_gene: -; j_gene: TRBJ1-1; CDR3aa: CASSSRGGTEAFF; CDR3nt: TGCGCCAGCAGCAGTAGGGGGGGCACTGAAGCTTTCTTT
abundance: -; v_gene: TRBV7-9; d_gene: -; j_gene: TRBJ2-5; CDR3aa: CASSISGLAETQYF; CDR3nt: TGTGCCAGCAGCATAAGCGGACTGGCAGAGACCCAGTACTTC
abundance: -; v_gene: TRBV18; d_gene: TRBD2; j_gene: TRBJ2-5; CDR3aa: CASSPLAGTQETQYF; CDR3nt: TGTGCCAGCTCACCACTAGCGGGGACCCAAGAGACCCAGTACTTC
abundance: -; v_gene: TRBV11-2; d_gene: -; j_gene: TRBJ2-5; CDR3aa: CASSPPGLASDKKTQYF; CDR3nt: TGTGCCAGCAGCCCCCCCGGCCTAGCATCCGATAAGAAGACCCAGTACTTC
abundance: few; v_gene: TRBV4-1; d_gene: TRBD2; j_gene: TRBJ2-7; CDR3aa: CASSQVSAGGNGEQYF; CDR3nt: TGCGCCAGCAGCCAAGTTTCCGCGGGAGGAAACGGCGAGCAGTACTTC
abundance: -; v_gene: TRBV5-1; d_gene: TRBD1; j_gene: TRBJ2-3; CDR3aa: CASSPTTGEDTQYF; CDR3nt: TGCGCCAGCAGCCCTACAACAGGGGAAGATACGCAGTATTTT
abundance: -; v_gene: TRBV5-1; d_gene: -; j_gene: TRBJ2-7; CDR3aa: CASSLLGQESSYEQYF; CDR3nt: TGCGCCAGCAGCTTGTTGGGGCAGGAGAGCTCCTACGAGCAGTACTTC
abundance: -; v_gene: TRBV5-8; d_gene: TRBD1; j_gene: TRBJ2-1; CDR3aa: CASSPQGQGNNEQFF; CDR3nt: TGTGCCAGCAGCCCCCAGGGACAGGGAAACAATGAGCAGTTCTTC
abundance: -; v_gene: TRBV27; d_gene: TRBD2; j_gene: TRBJ2-1; CDR3aa: CASSSGWLAGVNEQFF; CDR3nt: TGTGCCAGCAGTTCAGGGTGGCTAGCGGGAGTTAATGAGCAGTTCTTC
abundance: -; v_gene: TRBV7-2; d_gene: -; j_gene: TRBJ2-1; CDR3aa: CASSLRQGGQFF; CDR3nt: TGTGCCAGCAGCTTACGACAAGGGGGGCAGTTCTTC
abundance: -; v_gene: TRBV5-1; d_gene: TRBD1; j_gene: TRBJ2-7; CDR3aa: CASKRTGYEQYF; CDR3nt: TGCGCCAGCAAAAGGACAGGCTACGAGCAGTACTTC
abundance: -; v_gene: TRBV6-5; d_gene: -; j_gene: TRBJ1-5; CDR3aa: CASSYTSNNQPQHF; CDR3nt: TGTGCCAGCAGTTACACCAGTAACAATCAGCCCCAGCATTTT
abundance: once; v_gene: TRBV6-6; d_gene: -; j_gene: TRBJ2-7; CDR3aa: CASSLDPGVVREQYF; CDR3nt: TGTGCCAGCAGCCTAGACCCGGGGGTTGTTAGAGAGCAGTACTTC
abundance: -; v_gene: TRBV29-1; d_gene: -; j_gene: TRBJ1-5; CDR3aa: CSVEPGINQPQNF; CDR3nt: TGCAGCGTCGAGCCGGGGATTAATCAGCCCCAGAATTTT
abundance: -; v_gene: TRBV19; d_gene: -; j_gene: TRBJ1-5; CDR3aa: CASMTIQGDQPQHF; CDR3nt: TGTGCCAGTATGACAATACAGGGCGATCAGCCCCAGCATTTT
abundance: -; v_gene: TRBV5-1; d_gene: TRBD1; j_gene: TRBJ2-7; CDR3aa: CASSSVGQGVSYEQYF; CDR3nt: TGCGCCAGCAGCTCCGTTGGACAGGGGGTCTCCTACGAGCAGTACTTC
abundance: -; v_gene: TRBV5-6; d_gene: -; j_gene: TRBJ1-2; CDR3aa: CASSLGGAGLTYGYTF; CDR3nt: TGTGCCAGCAGCTTAGGCGGAGCGGGTCTGACCTATGGCTACACCTTC
abundance: -; v_gene: TRBV6-1; d_gene: -; j_gene: TRBJ2-1; CDR3aa: CASSLNEQFF; CDR3nt: TGTGCCAGCAGCCTCAATGAGCAGTTCTTC
abundance: few; v_gene: TRBV11-3; d_gene: TRBD2; j_gene: TRBJ2-3; CDR3aa: CASSLGLRAGESQYF; CDR3nt: TGTGCCAGCAGCTTAGGTCTGAGGGCGGGAGAGTCGCAGTATTTT
abundance: -; v_gene: TRBV5-1; d_gene: -; j_gene: TRBJ2-3; CDR3aa: CASTVAPRADTQYF; CDR3nt: TGCGCCAGCACTGTAGCCCCGAGGGCAGATACGCAGTATTTT
abundance: -; v_gene: TRBV7-6; d_gene: -; j_gene: TRBJ1-5; CDR3aa: CASSVGQFSNQPQHF; CDR3nt: TGTGCCAGCAGCGTAGGACAGTTTAGCAATCAGCCCCAGCATTTT
abundance: -; v_gene: TRBV4-3; d_gene: TRBD1; j_gene: TRBJ2-7; CDR3aa: CASSQGRDRVYEQYF; CDR3nt: TGCGCCAGCAGCCAAGGGCGGGACAGGGTGTACGAGCAGTACTTC
abundance: once; v_gene: TRBV30; d_gene: TRBD1; j_gene: TRBJ2-2; CDR3aa: CAWSSRQGAGELFF; CDR3nt: TGTGCCTGGAGTTCCAGACAGGGGGCCGGGGAGCTGTTTTTT
abundance: once; v_gene: TRBV4-1; d_gene: -; j_gene: TRBJ1-5; CDR3aa: CASSRFGQGIVQPQNF; CDR3nt: -
abundance: -; v_gene: TRBV5-4; d_gene: TRBD1; j_gene: TRBJ1-5; CDR3aa: CASSRTGEIDQPQHF; CDR3nt: TGTGCCAGCAGCCGGACAGGGGAAATCGATCAGCCCCAGCATTTT
abundance: -; v_gene: TRBV19; d_gene: -; j_gene: TRBJ2-5; CDR3aa: CASSISPGVGETQYF; CDR3nt: TGTGCCAGTAGTATCTCCCCCGGGGTGGGAGAGACCCAGTACTTC
abundance: -; v_gene: TRBV19; d_gene: TRBD1; j_gene: TRBJ1-5; CDR3aa: CASSQGARSNQPQHF; CDR3nt: TGTGCCAGTAGTCAGGGGGCGCGAAGCAATCAGCCCCAGCATTTT
abundance: -; v_gene: TRBV29-1; d_gene: TRBD2; j_gene: TRBJ2-5; CDR3aa: CSVVGAGGEQYF; CDR3nt: TGCAGCGTTGTAGGAGCGGGAGGTGAGCAGTACTTC
abundance: -; v_gene: TRBV6-6; d_gene: TRBD1; j_gene: TRBJ2-5; CDR3aa: CASSSPGQGKETQYF; CDR3nt: TGTGCCAGCAGCTCTCCGGGACAGGGAAAAGAGACCCAGTACTTC
abundance: -; v_gene: TRBV9; d_gene: TRBD1; j_gene: TRBJ2-5; CDR3aa: CASSGGLTGGFEETQYF; CDR3nt: TGTGCCAGCAGCGGAGGATTGACAGGGGGCTTTGAAGAGACCCAGTACTTC
abundance: -; v_gene: TRBV27; d_gene: TRBD2; j_gene: TRBJ2-7; CDR3aa: CASSLGGARYEQYF; CDR3nt: TGTGCCAGCAGTTTGGGAGGGGCGCGTTACGAGCAGTACTTC
abundance: -; v_gene: TRBV6-5; d_gene: -; j_gene: TRBJ2-5; CDR3aa: CASSYSPSQETQYF; CDR3nt: TGTGCCAGCAGTTACTCGCCTAGCCAAGAGACCCAGTACTTC
abundance: -; v_gene: TRBV7-9; d_gene: TRBD2; j_gene: TRBJ2-2; CDR3aa: CASSLPTSGYTGELFF; CDR3nt: TGTGCCAGCAGCCTACCGACTAGCGGGTACACCGGGGAGCTGTTTTTT
abundance: -; v_gene: TRBV9; d_gene: TRBD2; j_gene: TRBJ2-2; CDR3aa: CASSASHLAGPTGELFF; CDR3nt: TGTGCCAGCAGCGCCTCTCATCTAGCGGGACCCACCGGGGAGCTGTTTTTT
abundance: -; v_gene: TRBV2; d_gene: -; j_gene: TRBJ1-1; CDR3aa: CASKDYTEAFF; CDR3nt: TGTGCCAGCAAAGACTACACTGAAGCTTTCTTT
abundance: -; v_gene: TRBV10-3; d_gene: -; j_gene: TRBJ2-7; CDR3aa: CAISERSYEQYF; CDR3nt: TGTGCCATCAGTGAGCGCTCCTACGAGCAGTACTTC
abundance: -; v_gene: TRBV13; d_gene: -; j_gene: TRBJ2-5; CDR3aa: CASSSLRVQGTQYF; CDR3nt: TGTGCCAGCAGCTCTCTCCGGGTTCAAGGGACCCAGTACTTC
abundance: -; v_gene: TRBV11-2; d_gene: -; j_gene: TRBJ1-1; CDR3aa: CASSLAGGGRAAFF; CDR3nt: TGTGCCAGCAGCTTAGCTGGGGGGGGGAGGGCAGCTTTCTTT
abundance: once; v_gene: TRBV30; d_gene: -; j_gene: TRBJ1-2; CDR3aa: CAWRTGTNGYPF; CDR3nt: TGTGCCTGGAGGACCGGGACAAATGGCTACCCCTTC
abundance: -; v_gene: TRBV19; d_gene: -; j_gene: TRBJ2-7; CDR3aa: CASSMSLREVYEQYF; CDR3nt: TGTGCCAGTAGTATGTCGCTCCGGGAAGTCTACGAGCAGTACTTC
abundance: -; v_gene: TRBV28; d_gene: TRBD1; j_gene: TRBJ2-5; CDR3aa: CASRSEGRGQETQYF; CDR3nt: TGTGCCAGCAGGAGCGAAGGCAGGGGGCAAGAGACCCAGTACTTC
abundance: once; v_gene: TRBV7-9; d_gene: TRBD1; j_gene: TRBJ1-5; CDR3aa: CASSYSGGNQPQHF; CDR3nt: TGTGCCAGCAGTTATTCAGGGGGGAATCAGCCCCAGCATTTT
abundance: once; v_gene: TRBV9; d_gene: -; j_gene: TRBJ1-1; CDR3aa: CASSVGHPNTEAFF; CDR3nt: TGTGCCAGCAGCGTGGGACACCCGAACACTGAAGCTTTCTTT
abundance: -; v_gene: TRBV7-9; d_gene: TRBD1; j_gene: TRBJ1-5; CDR3aa: CASSLVGRQGDQPQNF; CDR3nt: TGTGCCAGCAGCTTAGTCGGCCGACAGGGGGATCAGCCCCAGAATTTT
abundance: -; v_gene: TRBV5-4; d_gene: TRBD1; j_gene: TRBJ1-2; CDR3aa: CASRFTGGFYGYTF; CDR3nt: TGTGCCAGCAGGTTTACAGGGGGTTTCTATGGCTACACCTTC
abundance: -; v_gene: TRBV4-3; d_gene: TRBD2; j_gene: TRBJ2-7; CDR3aa: CASSQGNAGGRYEQYF; CDR3nt: TGCGCCAGCAGCCAAGGCAACGCGGGAGGGAGGTACGAGCAGTACTTC
abundance: -; v_gene: TRBV5-6; d_gene: -; j_gene: TRBJ2-2; CDR3aa: CASSLGGVTGELFF; CDR3nt: TGTGCCAGCAGCTTGGGCGGCGTAACCGGGGAGCTGTTTTTT